Listed here are 31 T cell receptor beta chains from one sample, sequenced in a study of CD8+ T cells in alopecia areata. Treatment reported: oral pan-JAK inhibitor, 5-10 mg twice daily. Extracted from the samples, RNA was reverse transcribed into cDNA to serve as the sequencing template. TCRdb's copy holds only in-frame clones and misses some; the assay was immunoSEQ multiplex PCR. The sample yields over 150,000 clones, nearly 60% seen once. The sequenced sample was CD4+ T cells sorted from blood, obtained at week 24, from a patient treated with tofacitinib. The receptors come from a human donor with alopecia areata.

The V and J genes are TRBV5-1 and TRBJ2-2, with D unclear. Germline CDR1 SGHRS, CDR2 YFSETQ. The ends were cut back, 4 bases at V and 6 bases at J, with 10 bases in the middle. This CDR3 is 13 amino acids long. This chain's CDR3 is CASSPQRAGELFF. The CDR3 DNA reads TGCGCCAGCAGCCCGCAACGCGCCGGGGAGCTGTTTTTT.

The rearrangement uses TRBV28 and TRBJ1-1; TRBD1 aligns across 7 bases. The CDR3 spans 15 residues. Germline CDR1 and CDR2: MDHEN and SYDVKM. V lost 6 bases, J lost 0 bases, and 7 bases stayed unmatched. The CDR3 nucleotides read TGTGCCAGCAGAGCGACAGGGTCAATGAACACTGAAGCTTTCTTT. Protein: CASRATGSMNTEAFF.

CDR3 in DNA: TGTGCCAGCAGCTTAAGGGCCGAGAACACTGAAGCTTTCTTT. Its protein product is CASSLRAENTEAFF. The chain uses TRBV7-3 and TRBJ1-1; D not certain. Per germline, CDR1 SGHTA and CDR2 FQGTGA. V was cut by 1 base and J by 1 base, with 7 bases left in between. There are 14 residues in the CDR3.

The rearrangement joins TRBV18 to TRBJ2-5; D call uncertain. Germline lookup yields CDR1 KGHSH and CDR2 LQKENI. V lost 0 bases and J 3 bases, leaving 2 bases between the germline ends. This CDR3 spans 12 amino acids. The CDR3 here is CASSPPEETQYF. CDR3 sequence (DNA): TGTGCCAGCTCACCACCGGAAGAGACCCAGTACTTC.

This clone was observed a handful of times. The chain couples TRBV6-6 to TRBJ2-3, with 10 bases aligning to TRBD2. This CDR3 has 15 residues. With 9 bases clipped from V and 6 bases from J, the junction kept 12 bases outside the gene matches. The germline CDR1 and CDR2 sequences are MNHNY and SVGAGI (reference sequence). The CDR3 is CASSGGLAGVDTQYF. In DNA form, the CDR3 reads TGTGCCAGTTCCGGGGGGCTAGCGGGAGTGGATACGCAGTATTTT.

The gene calls are TRBV29-1 and TRBJ1-2; D may be TRBD1 (6 bases). Germline CDR1 SQVTM, CDR2 ANQGSEA. Between the trimmed V and J ends, which lost 4 bases and 5 bases, there was a span of 14 bases. The length of the CDR3 is 13 residues. In DNA, the CDR3 is TGCAGCGTTGCCCCAACAGGGTCATATGGCTACACCTTC. Translated, it gives CSVAPTGSYGYTF.

The chain employs TRBV9 and TRBJ2-3; TRBD2 is a possible D gene (6 bases). Trimming took off 2 bases at V and 2 bases at J, with 12 bases between the two ends. Germline CDR1 reads SGDLS; CDR2 reads YYNGEE. The CDR3 is 15 amino acids. CDR3 protein: CASSVSGTPTDTQYF. The DNA for the CDR3 is TGTGCCAGCAGCGTGTCCGGGACTCCCACAGATACGCAGTATTTT.

The chain is built from TRBV7-2 and TRBJ2-5; D perhaps matches TRBD1 (6 bases). Germline V gene sequence: CDR1 SGHTA, CDR2 FQGNSA. The CDR3 has 15 residues. V was cut by 5 bases and J by 3 bases, with 16 bases left in between. CDR3 sequence reads: CASSPRTAVEETQYF. CDR3 coding DNA: TGTGCCAGCAGCCCTCGGACAGCCGTGGAAGAGACCCAGTACTTC. The full variable domain, its missing parts supplied by reference TRBV7-2 and TRBJ2-5, is GAGVSQSPSNKVTEKGKDVELRCDPISGHTALYWYRQSLGQGLEFLIYFQGNSAPDKSGLPSDRFSAERTGGSVSTLTIQRTQQEDSAVYLCASSPRTAVEETQYFGPGTRLLVL.

V gene TRBV28 combines with J gene TRBJ2-5; D is tentatively TRBD1 or TRBD2 (5 bases each). Germline CDR1 is MDHEN and CDR2 is SYDVKM. The CDR3 runs 14 residues. V lost 11 bases and J 5 bases, leaving 21 bases between the germline ends. The CDR3 DNA reads TGTGCCGCCGGACGGGGCAGAGTATGGGAGACCCAGTACTTC. Residues: CAAGRGRVWETQYF.

The chain uses TRBV4-2 and TRBJ2-3, with 8 bases fitting TRBD2. V dropped 1 base and J dropped 5; count of bases not matched to a gene: 5. The CDR3 sequence is 15 residues long. Germline CDR1 LGHNA, CDR2 YNFKEQ. The CDR3 protein is CASSQGGTRQDTQYF. The DNA of the CDR3 is TGTGCCAGCAGCCAAGGTGGGACTAGGCAAGATACGCAGTATTTT.

The table lists this clone with a few counts. The chain joins TRBV7-9 to TRBJ2-5; D remains unclear. V lost 3 bases, J lost 14 bases, and 13 bases lay in between. This CDR3 is built from 11 residues. Germline-derived CDR1 and CDR2 are SEHNR and FQNEAQ (reference sequence). The CDR3 DNA reads TGTGCCAGCAGCTTTCCGGATTTCCTATACTTC. This encodes CASSFPDFLYF.

This clone was picked up a small number of times. The chain couples TRBV4-1 to TRBJ2-2, with 8 bases matching TRBD1. This CDR3 has 15 residues. Trimming removed 1 base from V and 6 bases from J; junction bases left unmatched: 4. Germline lookup yields CDR1 MGHRA and CDR2 YSYEKL. DNA for the CDR3: TGCGCCAGCAGCCAAGGGACAGGGTTCGCCGGGGAGCTGTTTTTT. Translating gives CASSQGTGFAGELFF.

In regard to this clone: At the DNA level, this CDR3 is encoded by other sequences in the same sample as well. This sequence joins TRBV7-2 and TRBJ1-5; TRBD1 agrees at 7 bases. The CDR3 runs to 15 residues. V lost 2 bases, J lost 2 bases, and 3 bases stayed unmatched. Looked up from germline, CDR1 is SGHTA and CDR2 is FQGNSA. The CDR3 region has the DNA TGTGCCAGCAGCTTATCAGGGGGGGGCAATCAGCCCCAGCATTTT. It encodes CASSLSGGGNQPQHF.

The genes are TRBV5-1 and TRBJ2-3; TRBD1 matches 8 bases. The CDR3 is made up of 14 amino acids. CDR1 is SGHRS, CDR2 YFSETQ, per germline. J lost 3 bases, V lost 4 bases, and 4 bases had no gene match. The CDR3 spells CASSLGQETDTQYF. The CDR3 DNA reads as TGCGCCAGCAGCCTGGGACAGGAGACAGATACGCAGTATTTT.

V is TRBV10-3 and J is TRBJ1-3; D remains unclear. The V gene's germline CDR1 is ENHRY and CDR2 SYGVKD. Trimming stripped 7 bases from V and 2 bases from J, with 12 bases between. The CDR3 contains 14 residues. The CDR3 sequence is CAITPDPAGNTIYF. DNA for the CDR3: TGTGCCATCACCCCTGACCCGGCTGGAAACACCATATATTTT.

This sequence joins TRBV9 and TRBJ2-1; D ambiguous. V lost 2 bases, J lost 0 bases, and 9 bases lay in between. Germline-derived CDR1 and CDR2 are SGDLS and YYNGEE. The CDR3 consists of 15 residues. The CDR3 coding sequence is TGTGCCAGCAGCGTCTTAGCTAGCTCCTACAATGAGCAGTTCTTC. Protein: CASSVLASSYNEQFF.

This clone appeared many times. The CDR3 bases are TGCGCCAGCAGCTTGTTTCAGGAGGACACCGGGGAGCTGTTTTTT. It translates to CASSLFQEDTGELFF. This rearrangement joins TRBV5-1 to TRBJ2-2; D may be TRBD2 (5 bases). The germline CDR1 and CDR2 sequences are SGHRS and YFSETQ. The CDR3 is made up of 15 amino acids. With 1 base removed from V and 3 bases from J, the gap between germline ends came to 10 bases.

V gene TRBV2 combines with J gene TRBJ1-4; 7 positions match TRBD1. Germline V gives CDR1 SNHLY, CDR2 FYNNEI. The V and J ends lost 8 bases and 6 bases, in that order; junction bases with no gene match: 9. There are 14 residues in the CDR3. This CDR3 reads CASLGRTGDEKLFF. As DNA, the CDR3 is TGTGCCAGCCTTGGCCGAACAGGGGATGAAAAACTGTTTTTT.

The gene calls are TRBV30 and TRBJ1-1; 7 bases line up with TRBD1. Germline V CDR1 and CDR2: GTSNPN, SVGIG (reference sequence). Trimming at V came to 2 bases and at J to 1 base, leaving 4 bases not matched to a gene. The CDR3 totals 14 residues. The CDR3 loop is CAWSTRTGNTEAFF. CDR3 sequence (DNA): TGTGCCTGGAGTACTCGGACAGGGAACACTGAAGCTTTCTTT.

The chain couples TRBV6-5 to TRBJ2-7; D is unresolved. Germline CDR1 reads MNHEY; CDR2 reads SVGAGI. CDR3 length: 15 amino acids. Trimming cost V 0 bases and J 0 bases, with 9 bases left between them. For the CDR3, the DNA is TGTGCCAGCAGTTACTCCCGGGCTTCCTCCTACGAGCAGTACTTC. Amino acids: CASSYSRASSYEQYF.

This chain uses TRBV9 with TRBJ1-6, with D maybe TRBD1 (6 bases). V gave up 0 bases and J gave up 7 bases, with 11 bases separating them. Germline loops: CDR1 SGDLS, CDR2 YYNGEE. This CDR3 has 15 amino acids. CDR3 nucleotides: TGTGCCAGCAGCGTAGCCGGACAGCCCAATTCACCCCTCCACTTT. It translates to CASSVAGQPNSPLHF. Full variable domain (rest looked up from reference TRBV9 and TRBJ1-6): DSGVTQTPKHLITATGQRVTLRCSPRSGDLSVYWYQQSLDQGLQFLIQYYNGEERAKGNILERFSAQQFPDLHSELNLSSLELGDSALYFCASSVAGQPNSPLHFGNGTRLTVT.

The sample holds a few counts of this clone. The J gene is TRBJ2-3, the V gene TRBV9, with TRBD2 matching over 14 bases. The CDR3 runs to 16 residues. Per the germline V gene, CDR1 is SGDLS and CDR2 is YYNGEE. The ends lost 7 bases at V and 3 bases at J; junction bases unmatched: 7. CDR3 residues: CASAGTSGRLTDTQYF. Written as DNA, the CDR3 is TGTGCCAGCGCAGGGACTAGCGGGAGACTTACAGATACGCAGTATTTT.

The chain is built from TRBV14 and TRBJ2-3, with D possibly matching TRBD2 (5 bases). Germline V gene lookup returns CDR1 SGHDN and CDR2 FVKESK. V lost 0 bases, J lost 5 bases, and 15 bases lay in between. This CDR3 is 16 amino acids long. CDR3 DNA sequence: TGTGCCAGCAGCCAAGATAGACTACGGTCGGGAGATACGCAGTATTTT. This encodes CASSQDRLRSGDTQYF.

V usage is TRBV5-1 and J usage is TRBJ2-5; 7 bases fit TRBD2. In germline, CDR1 is SGHRS, CDR2 YFSETQ. The V segment lost 7 bases and the J segment 4 bases; nucleotides outside the gene matches: 4. There are 12 residues in the CDR3. CDR3 bases: TGCGCCAGCCGAGCGGGGCGAGAGACCCAGTACTTC. Protein product: CASRAGRETQYF. The full variable domain, rest sourced from reference TRBV5-1 and TRBJ2-5, is KAGVTQTPRYLIKTRGQQVTLSCSPISGHRSVSWYQQTPGQGLQFLFEYFSETQRNKGNFPGRFSGRQFSNSRSEMNVSTLELGDSALYLCASRAGRETQYFGPGTRLLVL.

A remark on this clone: Other DNA sequences within the sample encode an identical CDR3. The chain links TRBV6-1 to TRBJ2-2; 13 positions agree with TRBD2. Looked up from germline, CDR1 is MNHNS and CDR2 is SASEGT. V dropped 4 bases and J dropped 0; count of bases not matched to a gene: 2. The CDR3 length is 17 residues. This CDR3 is CASSAGTSGTNTGELFF. In DNA form, the CDR3 reads TGTGCCAGCAGTGCCGGGACTAGCGGGACGAACACCGGGGAGCTGTTTTTT.

This sequence joins TRBV19 and TRBJ1-2, with D possibly being TRBD1 (6 bases). This CDR3 comprises 14 residues. V gave up 10 bases and J gave up 0 bases, with 15 bases separating them. Germline assignment: CDR1 LNHDA and CDR2 SQIVND (reference sequence). CDR3 loop: CATKPGAPNYGYTF. The DNA for the CDR3 is TGTGCCACCAAACCGGGGGCCCCTAACTATGGCTACACCTTC.

V is TRBV2 and J is TRBJ2-7, with no clear D. Trimming removed 6 bases from V and 0 bases from J, with 12 bases in between. The germline gives CDR1 SNHLY, CDR2 FYNNEI. This CDR3 is built from 14 residues. The CDR3 DNA reads TGTGCCAGCAGCCGCCCTCTCGTCTCCTACGAGCAGTACTTC. Translation gives CASSRPLVSYEQYF.

The chain employs TRBV27 and TRBJ1-1; D is unresolved. Germline V gene sequence: CDR1 MNHEY, CDR2 SMNVEV (reference sequence). This CDR3 contains 12 residues. Trimming pared 5 bases from V and 7 bases from J, leaving 11 bases between. The CDR3 DNA sequence: TGTGCCAGCAGTCCGAGGACGGGTGAAGCTTTCTTT. Translating it yields CASSPRTGEAFF.

The chain carries TRBV9 and TRBJ2-1; D may correspond to TRBD1 or TRBD2 (5 bases each). In germline, CDR1 is SGDLS, CDR2 YYNGEE. This CDR3 region has 14 residues. Trimming left V 2 bases short and J 10 bases short, with 16 bases between. The CDR3 sequence is CASSVGPPSGEQFF. The DNA for the CDR3 is TGTGCCAGCAGCGTGGGACCTCCTTCGGGGGAGCAGTTCTTC.

This clone has more than one count but fewer than ten. The chain has TRBV10-3 and TRBJ2-1; 8 nucleotides match TRBD2. The CDR3 runs to 15 residues. Germline CDR1 ENHRY, CDR2 SYGVKD. Trimming removed 3 bases from V and 0 bases from J; junction bases left unmatched: 1. CDR3 sequence (DNA): TGTGCCATCAGTGAAAGCGGGAGCTCCTACAATGAGCAGTTCTTC. It translates to CAISESGSSYNEQFF.

This clone was observed a few times. This sequence joins TRBV5-6 and TRBJ2-3; 8 bases agree with TRBD2. After removal of 2 bases from V and 3 bases from J, the junction contained 5 bases not matched to a gene. The CDR3 is 15 residues long. Germline values: CDR1 SGHDT, CDR2 YYEEEE. Here the CDR3 reads CASSFPGRATDTQYF. The CDR3 DNA sequence: TGTGCCAGCAGCTTCCCCGGGAGGGCGACAGATACGCAGTATTTT.